Sequencing of this TCR beta chain was carried out in a study of T cells in tumors after PD-1 blockade. Study-wide points: Among squamous cell carcinoma expanded CD8+ clones, roughly 53% of exhausted ones versus around 30% of others were novel.

CDR3 length: 15 amino acids. CDR1 is MDHEN, CDR2 SYDVKM, per germline. The ends were cut back, 6 bases at V and 1 base at J, with 14 bases in the middle. TCRdb keeps only in-frame clones here, not all; method: immunoSEQ multiplex PCR. The sample comprises 14,000 or so clones, roughly 70% of which are singletons, and 25% to 40% rests with the top ten. A few counts support this clone. The target antigen is unknown. The source of this sequence is a human donor with cutaneous squamous cell carcinoma. Sequenced here: tumor tissue, sampled after anti-PD-1 treatment. The chain employs TRBV28 and TRBJ2-3, with D possibly matching TRBD1 (5 bases). CDR3 sequence reads: CASRGRAVGTDTQYF. CDR3 bases: TGTGCCAGCAGGGGCAGGGCGGTGGGCACAGATACGCAGTATTTT.